This record covers a single T cell receptor beta chain. This clonotype came up once. No cognate antigen has been identified for it. No qualities accompany the bases; no much larger clone lies one base away. Evidence from a single read is weak. In light of the paper, this sample's time point label describes: 45 days after influenza vaccine administration. This record comes from a study of response to subunit inactivated influenza vaccine (dated by TCRdb to the late 2010s). For the wider study: Deep quantitative profiling of the T cell receptor repertoire was used in the study to follow responses to a trivalent subunit inactivated influenza vaccine. What the work shows at the level of the full study, not this receptor alone: The authors proposed that each seasonal influenza vaccination may bring in only a limited number of new T cells.

Libraries were made using RT-PCR. TCRdb shows the sequencer as Illumina HiSeq 2500. TCRdb cleaned the public reads at Q25 with fastp, built clones with MiXCR and kept in-frame beta chains. Rows matching on CDR3 protein sequence are summarized as one entry with the most common DNA and genes. The sample data list hundreds of thousands of distinct CDR3 sequences, and 10% to 15% of these were observed just once. Around 12% of the sample is in the top ten clones. Sequencing was performed on PBMCs from blood, taken 35 to 45 days after vaccination. The receptor was derived from a man in his forties or fifties who received an inactivated influenza vaccine. Donor details come from another sample of the same person, matched by shared clones.

CDR3 protein: CASIAGHNTDTQYF. The DNA sequence is TGCGCCAGCATCGCTGGACATAACACAGATACGCAGTATTTT. The rearrangement joined TRBV5-1 to TRBJ2-3; TRBD1 might be the D gene, on 5 matching bases. From a lookup of the germline V gene, CDR1 and CDR2 are SGHRS and YFSETQ. A distance of 13 bases separates the germline ends of V and J, which lose 6 bases and 2 bases respectively. The CDR3, cysteine through phenylalanine, is 14 amino acids long. CDR3 DNA only is kept here, 42 bases in frame from base 1.